This TCR beta chain came from a study of cytomegalovirus exposure and HLA in healthy donors. Study-level findings and limits: Analyzed later, association rates of TCRs varied across HLA loci, with DRB1 most and HLA-C fewest. Earlier analysis found most TCR beta V segments productive about 87% or about 30% of the time.

The donors gave bone marrow, and they were healthy. Germline CDR1 MDHEN, CDR2 SYDVKM. With 3 bases clipped from V and 0 bases from J, the junction kept 3 bases outside the gene matches. The CDR3 contains 15 residues. Notes on this clone: Its antigen is not identified. Other DNA variants within this sample encode the same CDR3.

13 Jbeta primers and 60 Vbeta primers were used for the PCR. In the authors' methods: Approximately 11 million shared chains were among some 80 million unique TCR beta chains counted in a later analysis. Using immunoSEQ multiplex PCR, the repertoire was profiled, and TCRdb retains in-frame clones only, with some absent. V, J and clone size are those of that table, while D and trimming were read from the DNA. Seen here are around 170,000 clones, 82% observed once, and the top ten hold more than 0.5%. The receptor's source is a woman in her forties or fifties in good health and CMV-seronegative. Sample: PBMCs. V is TRBV28 and J is TRBJ2-3; TRBD2 matches at 7 bases. The DNA of the CDR3 is TGTGCCAGCAGTTTCGGAGCGGGAAGCACAGATACGCAGTATTTT. Its protein product is CASSFGAGSTDTQYF. The full variable domain, in which reference TRBV28 and TRBJ2-3 provide the parts outside the CDR3, is DVKVTQSSRYLVKRTGEKVFLECVQDMDHENMFWYRQDPGLGLRLIYFSYDVKMKEKGDIPEGYSVSREKKERFSLILESASTNQTSMYLCASSFGAGSTDTQYFGPGTRLTVL.